Presented here are 2 T cell receptor beta chains from one specimen sequenced in a study of blood T cell repertoires in COVID-19. Here immunoSEQ multiplex PCR was the method, and the copy in TCRdb shows in-frame clones only, minus some. Among some 270,000 clones listed, around 85% were seen once. Source material: peripheral blood. The receptors here all came from a human donor with COVID-19, enrolled during active disease. The donor label of this sample is uncertain.

To note about this clone: Other DNA sequences within the sample encode an identical CDR3. The chain links TRBV11-3 to TRBJ2-3; no clear D gene. V was trimmed by 1 base and J by 0 bases, leaving 5 bases between them. Germline V gene data show CDR1 as SGHNT and CDR2 as YENEEA. The CDR3 runs 14 residues. The CDR3 loop is CASSLGPSTDTQYF. The CDR3 DNA follows: TGTGCCAGCAGCTTAGGGCCTAGCACAGATACGCAGTATTTT.

This chain uses TRBV6-5 with TRBJ1-5; TRBD1 is a possible D gene (6 bases). The CDR3 length is 13 residues. Trimming shortened V by 6 bases and J by 3 bases, and 9 bases separated the two germline ends. Germline V lookup: CDR1 MNHEY, CDR2 SVGAGI. The CDR3 DNA reads as TGTGCCAGCAGGGGGGCGTTCAATCAGCCCCAGCATTTT. As protein: CASRGAFNQPQHF.